The 9 T cell receptor beta chains listed next were all sequenced from one sample in a study of patients and donors after allogeneic stem cell transplantation. TCRdb processed the RT-PCR reads anew with MiXCR; each CDR3 protein has one entry. This sample has hundreds of thousands of distinct CDR3 sequences, with 15% to 20% found just once. Sequencing was performed on blood, either unsorted or a sorted T cell fraction (not recorded which). The origin of the receptors is a human donor who was either an allogeneic HSCT recipient or a stem cell or donor lymphocyte infusion donor (not recorded which). It is not recorded whose cells these are; they may come from a transplant donor.

This sequence joins TRBV9 and TRBJ2-1, with a tentative D call TRBD2 (6 bases). Germline loops: CDR1 SGDLS, CDR2 YYNGEE. Trimming removed 0 bases at V and 0 bases at J, with 10 bases between. The CDR3 is made up of 16 amino acids. The CDR3 DNA follows: TGTGCCAGCAGCGTAGGAGCGGGTTACTCCTACAATGAGCAGTTCTTC. Its protein product is CASSVGAGYSYNEQFF.

V usage is TRBV18 and J usage is TRBJ1-1; 8 positions match TRBD1. The germline V gene encodes CDR1 KGHSH and CDR2 LQKENI. There are 14 residues in the CDR3. Germline trimming cut 3 bases from V and 6 bases from J; bases unmatched to any gene: 6. As DNA, the CDR3 is TGTGCCAGCTCACCTTTGGACAGGGCGGCTGAAGCTTTCTTT. Translating it yields CASSPLDRAAEAFF.

Comments on this clonotype: The junction departs from germline at one end; a sequencing error may be responsible. J is TRBJ2-7 and V is TRBV6-1; D uncertain. This CDR3 has 14 amino acids. Germline V gene data show CDR1 as MNHNS and CDR2 as SASEGT. The CDR3 DNA is TGTGCCAGCAGTGAAACTCTAGTAACCTATGAGCAGTACTTC. It codes for CASSETLVTYEQYF.

As DNA, the CDR3 is TGTGCCAGCAGTCCGCGGGAGGACCCCTACAATGAGCAGTTCTTC. Translated: CASSPREDPYNEQFF. This chain uses TRBV12-3 or TRBV12-4 with TRBJ2-1; 8 nucleotides line up with TRBD2. V lost 5 bases and J lost 2; bases outside the gene matches: 5. This CDR3 contains 15 residues.

This rearrangement joins TRBV5-1 to TRBJ2-1; weak D call: TRBD1 (6 bases). The CDR3 is 13 amino acids. Germline CDR1 reads SGHRS; CDR2 reads YFSETQ. The V end was cut by 4 bases, the J end by 8 bases, with 13 bases between. CDR3 sequence reads: CASSRNRVDEQFF. For the CDR3, the DNA is TGCGCCAGCAGCCGCAACAGGGTCGATGAGCAGTTCTTC.

V usage is TRBV6-2 or TRBV6-3 and J usage is TRBJ2-3; D unresolved. The CDR3 is 15 amino acids. CDR1 MNHEY and CDR2 SVGEGT come from the germline V gene. Trimming removed 2 bases from V and 3 bases from J, with 12 bases in between. CDR3 protein: CASSYRVGKTDTQYF. CDR3 bases: TGTGCCAGCAGTTACAGGGTTGGAAAAACAGATACGCAGTATTTT.

This clonotype was picked up a small number of times. The chain uses TRBV9 and TRBJ2-1; tentatively, D is TRBD1 or TRBD2 (5 bases each). Germline assignment: CDR1 SGDLS and CDR2 YYNGEE. The V gene lost 4 bases and the J gene lost 7 bases, with 18 bases spanning the gap. This CDR3 region has 15 residues. The DNA for the CDR3 is TGTGCCAGCAGCTCTCCCGGGACCGAGGAAAATGAGCAGTTCTTC. The encoded protein is CASSSPGTEENEQFF.

The chain combines TRBV4-1 with TRBJ2-4; tentatively, D is TRBD1 (6 bases). The V and J ends lost 4 bases and 6 bases respectively, with 10 bases between them. The CDR3 sequence is 13 residues long. The V gene's germline CDR1 is MGHRA and CDR2 YSYEKL. Here the CDR3 DNA reads TGCGCCAGCAGCCTCGGACAGATAAACATTCAGTACTTC. It yields the protein CASSLGQINIQYF.

V gene TRBV5-1 combines with J gene TRBJ2-3, with 10 positions matching TRBD1. Germline V gene data show CDR1 as SGHRS and CDR2 as YFSETQ. The CDR3 has 14 amino acids. After removal of 7 bases from V and 4 bases from J, the junction contained 6 bases not matched to a gene. CDR3 nucleotide sequence: TGCGCCAGCGTAGACAGGGGGCGCGCAGATACGCAGTATTTT. It yields the protein CASVDRGRADTQYF.